This T cell receptor (beta chain) was identified during a study of T-cell reconstitution after alpha-beta-depleted transplantation in children (dated by TCRdb to about 2016). Notes on the research overall: The study quantitatively tracked T-cell immune reconstitution after TCRalphabeta/CD19-depleted allogeneic hematopoietic cell transplantation in children using TCR repertoire profiling.

At least ten counts were recorded for this clonotype. Its recognized antigen is unknown. Nothing much larger sits one base from this clone, and base qualities are not available. Unmatched junction bases come to 8, with V trimmed by 2 bases and J by 8 bases. Its CDR3 holds 16 amino acids, cysteine through phenylalanine. Only the CDR3 part of the read is kept: 48 bases, read in frame from the first base. Preparation of the library involved PCR. Sequenced on an Illumina HiSeq 2500. TCR libraries were prepared with molecular barcoding, using unique molecular identifiers to normalize TCRbeta repertoire quantification. TCRdb's own reprocessing of the public reads used fastp at Q25 and MiXCR and kept productive beta chains. Every CDR3 protein is listed once, alongside the most common genes and DNA of its rows. Present in this sample are some 220,000 distinct CDR3 sequences, approximately 10% of which were seen just once. Together, the top ten hold around 6.2% of the sample.

The TCR originated in a human donor who donated a stem cell graft to a child with acute lymphoblastic leukemia. This receptor chain uses TRBV12-3 or TRBV12-4 and TRBJ1-6; TRBD1 fits 8 bases in the junction. This sample comprised PBMCs from the stem cell graft donor, obtained from the stem cell graft. The CDR3 corresponds to CASSLRPGTGDSPLHF. The nucleotide sequence is TGTGCCAGCAGTTTACGGCCCGGGACAGGTGATTCACCCCTCCACTTT.